This T cell receptor (beta chain) was obtained from a study of radiation and T cells in renal cell carcinoma. Study-wide background: Nephrectomy followed 15 Gy stereotactic body radiation by 4 weeks.

Time point given: blood 2 weeks post-SBRT. Treatment specified: 15 Gy SBRT to primary tumor, nephrectomy 4 weeks later. Blood was sampled at baseline, 2 weeks and 4 weeks after SBRT. With 6 bases removed from V and 0 bases from J, the gap between germline ends came to 6 bases. This CDR3 spans 14 amino acids. CDR1 and CDR2 from the germline V gene are MNHNS and SASEGT. The method was immunoSEQ multiplex PCR; TCRdb's version includes in-frame clones alone and lacks a portion of them. The sample shows just under 80,000 clones, around 85% of them seen only once. The chain links TRBV6-1 to TRBJ2-6, with D possibly TRBD2 on 6 matching bases. The clonotype originates from a woman in her forties or fifties with renal cell carcinoma. The sequenced sample was blood, obtained from a patient whose treatment included radiotherapy and nephrectomy. CDR3 in DNA: TGTGCCAGCAGCGGGAGCTCTGGGGCCAACGTCCTGACTTTC. This translates into CASSGSSGANVLTF.